A single sample gave rise to the 12 T cell receptor beta chains below, sequenced in a study of cytomegalovirus exposure and HLA in healthy donors. A multiplex PCR was run with 60 Vbeta primers and 13 Jbeta primers. The data were produced by immunoSEQ multiplex PCR, yet TCRdb's version contains in-frame clones alone and is incomplete. The sample shows fewer than 250,000 clones, about 77% of them seen only once. Sequenced sample: PBMCs. The receptor source for this set is a woman aged 25 to 39 in good health and CMV-seropositive.

The chain carries TRBV28 and TRBJ1-2, with TRBD1 matching over 8 bases. Germline values: CDR1 MDHEN, CDR2 SYDVKM. J was trimmed by 1 base and V by 4 bases; bases with no gene match: 5. The CDR3 contains 15 residues. The chain's CDR3 is CASSSRTGSNYGYTF. The DNA of the CDR3 is TGTGCCAGCAGTTCCCGGACAGGGAGTAACTATGGCTACACCTTC.

This clone has more than one count but fewer than ten. The V and J genes are TRBV7-2 and TRBJ2-5, with 11 bases lining up with TRBD2. V lost 1 base and J lost 2; bases outside the gene matches: 3. Germline-derived CDR1 and CDR2 are SGHTA and FQGNSA. This CDR3 is built from 16 residues. The CDR3 nucleotides are TGTGCCAGCAGCTTAGGAATAGCGGGGGGGCAAGAGACCCAGTACTTC. This gives the protein CASSLGIAGGQETQYF.

Details on this clone: In the same sample, other DNA sequences code for this CDR3. The chain carries TRBV7-6 and TRBJ1-5; 8 nucleotides line up with TRBD1. Germline V CDR1 and CDR2: SGHVS, FNYEAQ. J gave up 5 bases and V 6 bases, and 18 bases lay outside the gene matches. The CDR3 extends over 18 amino acids. CDR3 bases: TGTGCCAGCAGTTTGAGATTAAGGGACAGGCTAATTCATCAGCCCCAGCATTTT. It encodes CASSLRLRDRLIHQPQHF. The full variable domain, rest sourced from reference TRBV7-6 and TRBJ1-5, is GAGVSQSPRYKVTKRGQDVALRCDPISGHVSLYWYRQALGQGPEFLTYFNYEAQQDKSGLPNDRFSAERPEGSISTLTIQRTEQRDSAMYRCASSLRLRDRLIHQPQHFGDGTRLSIL.

This clone was counted a single time. This chain links TRBV28 with TRBJ2-7; 8 nucleotides align to TRBD1. Trimming removed 5 bases from V and 3 bases from J; junction bases left unmatched: 9. Germline CDR1 and CDR2: MDHEN and SYDVKM. The CDR3 is made up of 15 amino acids. DNA for the CDR3: TGTGCCAGCAGTCCCGGGACAGGCTGGGGCTACGAGCAGTACTTC. It specifies CASSPGTGWGYEQYF.

The rearrangement joins TRBV9 to TRBJ2-3; possible D gene TRBD2, 5 bases. V lost 0 bases, J lost 6 bases, and 11 bases lay in between. There are 14 residues in the CDR3. The germline V gene has CDR1 SGDLS and CDR2 YYNGEE. CDR3 protein: CASSVERRSDTQYF. CDR3 bases: TGTGCCAGCAGCGTAGAAAGGAGGAGCGATACGCAGTATTTT.

This chain uses TRBV25-1 with TRBJ1-1, with a tentative D call TRBD1 (6 bases). The ends were cut back, 4 bases at V and 6 bases at J, with 12 bases in the middle. The CDR3 runs to 13 residues. Germline lookup yields CDR1 MGHDK and CDR2 SYGVNS. In DNA form, the CDR3 reads TGTGCCAGCAGTGCCGGGGGGGCTGCTGAAGCTTTCTTT. Its translation: CASSAGGAAEAFF.

This clone was counted between two and nine times. The chain combines TRBV6-6 with TRBJ1-1; possible D gene TRBD1, 6 bases. The germline V gene encodes CDR1 MNHNY and CDR2 SVGAGI (reference sequence). Trimming shortened V by 11 bases and J by 1 base, and 8 bases separated the two germline ends. CDR3 length equals 11 residues. As DNA, the CDR3 is TGTGCCGGGGGCAGGAACACTGAAGCTTTCTTT. This translates into CAGGRNTEAFF.

The chain carries TRBV19 and TRBJ1-5; no reliable D call. From germline, CDR1 is LNHDA and CDR2 SQIVND (reference sequence). The CDR3 is 16 amino acids. Between the trimmed V and J ends, which lost 5 bases and 7 bases, there was a span of 21 bases. The CDR3 region is CASSLLRAAAIQPQHF. In nucleotides, the CDR3 is TGTGCCAGTAGTCTTTTGAGGGCTGCAGCTATCCAGCCCCAGCATTTT.

V and J are TRBV10-3 and TRBJ1-1, with a possible D match to TRBD1 (5 bases). Looked up from germline, CDR1 is ENHRY and CDR2 is SYGVKD. V lost 6 bases and J lost 2, with 13 bases in between. The CDR3 is 14 residues long. Here the CDR3 reads CAISATDKNTEAFF. The CDR3 DNA is TGTGCCATCAGCGCGACAGACAAAAACACTGAAGCTTTCTTT.

The rearrangement links TRBV7-2 to TRBJ2-7; 10 nucleotides line up with TRBD1. The length of the CDR3 is 15 residues. V lost 5 bases and J lost 5; bases outside the gene matches: 9. The germline V gene has CDR1 SGHTA and CDR2 FQGNSA. Here the CDR3 reads CASSRRDRGRNEQYF. Written as DNA, the CDR3 is TGTGCCAGCAGCCGTCGGGACAGGGGACGAAACGAGCAGTACTTC.

This clone was recorded only once. V gene TRBV4-3 combines with J gene TRBJ1-2; tentative D call: TRBD1 (5 bases). The CDR3 has 15 amino acids. Per the germline V gene, CDR1 is LGHNA and CDR2 is YSLEER. V lost 0 bases and J lost 4, with 12 bases in between. The CDR3 coding sequence is TGCGCCAGCAGCCAAGATTCGGGGGTCCCCTATGGCTACACCTTC. It translates to CASSQDSGVPYGYTF.

Concerning this clone itself: Other nucleotide sequences in the sample specify the same CDR3. The chain is built from TRBV29-1 and TRBJ1-1, with D perhaps TRBD1 (6 bases). There are 13 residues in the CDR3. The germline V gene encodes CDR1 SQVTM and CDR2 ANQGSEA. Deletions cut 6 bases from V and 1 base from J, with 12 bases between. The CDR3 spells CSVSLQGNTEAFF. The CDR3 DNA follows: TGCAGCGTATCACTACAGGGGAACACTGAAGCTTTCTTT.